The clone carrying this T cell receptor (beta chain) was counted a single time. The CDR3 is made up of 19 amino acids. Losses at the gene ends were 0 bases for V and 5 bases for J; bases not matched to a gene: 12. Germline-derived CDR1 and CDR2 are KGHSH and LQKENI. The sample comes from a study of T cell changes during pregnancy in multiple sclerosis. Sequenced by immunoSEQ multiplex PCR; TCRdb stores in-frame clones only, minus some. The profile covers roughly 48,000 clones, with 88% appearing a single time and less than 1.5% taken by the ten largest. The source is a female donor with multiple sclerosis, enrolled in a pregnancy study. V is TRBV18 and J is TRBJ2-7, with 14 positions matching TRBD2. The source material was CD4+ T cells from peripheral blood mononuclear cells, sampled in the second trimester of pregnancy. The CDR3 sequence is CASSPPRLAGGPGTDEQYF. The DNA of the CDR3 is TGTGCCAGCTCACCACCCCGACTAGCGGGAGGGCCGGGCACCGACGAGCAGTACTTC.